The T cell receptor beta chain described here comes from a study of early T cells in non-severe SARS-CoV-2 infection. Across the whole study: Sequencing input comprised bulk RNA from unsorted whole blood; chain pairing was not available.

This clonotype was seen many times. The target antigen is unknown. Whole-study findings and limits: Matches to VDJdb favored anti-spike CD8 responses and missed private and CD4 specificities.

CDR1 is WNHNN and CDR2 is SYGVQD in the germline V gene (reference sequence). The CDR3 contains 13 residues. Trimming took off 2 bases at V and 5 bases at J, with 10 bases between the two ends. Individual cDNA molecules received unique molecular identifiers. MiXCR, run by TCRdb on the 5' RACE reads, gives a single entry per CDR3 protein. The table records approximately 38,000 distinct CDR3 sequences, around 4.5% of them present only once. Sequenced material: whole blood. This clonotype was sampled from an adult who was a healthcare worker with PCR-confirmed SARS-CoV-2 infection or an uninfected control (not recorded which). The chain couples TRBV10-1 to TRBJ2-7; D may be TRBD1 (6 bases). The CDR3 DNA is TGCGCCAGCAGTGAGCTTAGGGGGAACGAGCAGTACTTC. This codes for CASSELRGNEQYF.